In this sample, the clone carrying this TCR beta chain turned up a few times. A much larger clone is a single base away; this may be a read error. These data belong to a study of T cells in Graves' hyperthyroidism and ophthalmopathy. CDR1 is MNHNS, CDR2 SASEGT, per germline. CDR3 length: 14 residues. V gave up 4 bases and J gave up 3 bases; unmatched junction bases: 3. Amplified TCR beta CDR3 regions came from RNA transcripts. An initial round of RT-PCR targeting the TCR CDR3 relied on the HTBI primer set. TCRdb independently ran MiXCR on the multiplex PCR reads; one entry per CDR3 protein. This table has hundreds of thousands of distinct CDR3 sequences, 15% to 18% appearing once.

The source material was blood. This sequence originates from a woman between 18 and 30 years old with Graves' hyperthyroidism. This chain connects TRBV6-1 to TRBJ2-7; TRBD1 aligns across 10 bases. For the CDR3, the DNA is TGTGCCAGCAGTGCCGGGACAGGGGTCTACGAGCAGTACTTC. This sequence encodes CASSAGTGVYEQYF.